This record concerns one TCR beta chain sequence. Its antigen is unidentified. The method was immunoSEQ multiplex PCR; TCRdb's version includes in-frame clones alone and lacks a portion of them. This sample has about 240,000 clones, with approximately 83% found just once. J gave up 7 bases and V 2 bases, and 8 bases lay outside the gene matches. The CDR3 sequence is 15 residues long. Germline CDR1 and CDR2: SGHTA and FQGTGA. The data belong to a study of cytomegalovirus exposure and HLA in healthy donors. The wider study: In a later analysis, the roughly 110 validation repertoires were reported to have used the same platform as the roughly 730 first-cohort repertoires. Regarding the study as a whole: Confirmation in vitro established that a few CMV-associated chains were specific for CMV antigens. According to a subsequent analysis, TCR clusters from the first cohort were inclined to appear together in the 120 validation repertoires. It was reported that the classifier diagnosed cytomegalovirus status with high specificity and sensitivity in both the original and validation cohorts.

The sequence derives from a woman aged 25 to 39 in good health and CMV-seropositive. Sequencing was done on a sample of PBMCs. This rearrangement joins TRBV7-3 to TRBJ2-1; TRBD2 matches at 7 bases. The CDR3 bases are TGTGCCAGCAGCTTATCGGGCGGGAGTCTTAATGAGCAGTTCTTC. As protein: CASSLSGGSLNEQFF.